The clone carrying this T cell receptor (beta chain) has only one observation. The sample comes from a study of T cells in localized non-small cell lung cancer. The V gene's germline CDR1 is MDHEN and CDR2 SYDVKM. Trimming at V came to 2 bases and at J to 0 bases, leaving 15 bases not matched to a gene. This CDR3 comprises 20 residues. Generated by immunoSEQ multiplex PCR, the TCRdb table keeps only in-frame clones and is missing some. The sample lists roughly 2,100 clones, about 40% occurring once. Sequenced here: lung tumor tissue, sampled before any cancer treatment. This TCR came from a man aged 35 to 69 with stage I lung adenocarcinoma. This chain connects TRBV28 to TRBJ2-3; the match to TRBD2 covers 9 bases. CDR3 sequence reads: CASSLLIAGALAESTDTQYF. DNA for the CDR3: TGTGCCAGCAGTTTACTGATAGCGGGGGCTCTAGCAGAAAGCACAGATACGCAGTATTTT.